This T cell receptor beta chain was captured by sequencing in a study of T cells in Graves' hyperthyroidism and ophthalmopathy. Isolation of PBMCs was performed on 8.5 to 10 ml fresh peripheral blood. Study observations and caveats: Separating ophthalmopathy from stable hyperthyroidism was achieved by a 13 V-J model. Most clonotypes expanded in the thyroid (above 0.001) were also present in blood.

This clonotype was recorded many times. Its specificity is not known. Regions amplified from RNA transcripts were the TCR beta CDR3 regions. In the first-round RT-PCR of the TCR CDR3, the HTBI primer set was used. In TCRdb, the multiplex PCR reads were re-called with MiXCR into one record per CDR3 protein. The sample includes a few hundred thousand distinct CDR3 sequences, roughly a fifth of them seen just once. The CDR3 spans 15 residues. J lost 7 bases, V lost 5 bases, and 9 bases had no gene match. Looked up from germline, CDR1 is SGHNT and CDR2 is YENEEA. The clonotype was recovered from a woman in her forties or fifties with Graves' hyperthyroidism. The rearrangement links TRBV11-3 to TRBJ2-1; TRBD1 matches at 9 bases. Material: blood. Here the CDR3 reads CASSPPGTGPNEQFF. In DNA form, the CDR3 reads TGTGCCAGCAGCCCCCCGGGGACAGGGCCGAATGAGCAGTTCTTC.